This T cell receptor beta chain was identified in a study of blood T cells in healthy people across ages. General study findings and limits: Long-lived and aged donors differed, with more naive CD4+ cells and higher diversity in the long-lived.

Germline CDR1 MNHGY, CDR2 SVAAGI. Trimming removed 4 bases from V and 6 bases from J; junction bases left unmatched: 6. There are 13 residues in the CDR3. Primed by a sample-barcoded 5' primer and a J-beta primer mix, a second PCR proceeded for about 6 to 12 cycles. From the 5' RACE reads, TCRdb called clonotypes with MiXCR, one entry per CDR3 protein. The sample yields some 290,000 distinct CDR3 sequences, around 27% seen once. A remark on this clonotype: Its antigen remains unknown.

Per sample, extraction of total RNA gave at least 5.5 micrograms in every case. The chain links TRBV6-9 to TRBJ2-7; 7 positions agree with TRBD1. The sequencing sample was made of blood. The TCR was taken from a woman in her 70s in good health. The CDR3 DNA is TGTGCCAGCAGTTTTAAGGGGGCCTGCGAGCAGTACTTC. It codes for CASSFKGACEQYF.